A selection of T cell receptor beta chains follows, all from one sample in a study of blood T cells in healthy people across ages. TCRdb re-derived calls from the 5' RACE reads in MiXCR, one entry per CDR3 protein. Counted here are under 1,000,000 distinct CDR3 sequences, about 47% occurring once; the ten biggest clones make up approximately 18%. What was sequenced was blood. The receptors shown here come from a man of 80 years or more in good health. CDR3s include the opening cysteine and the closing phenylalanine or tryptophan. A D gene is named only where the DNA matches it firmly. Clone size, where shown, is once, few, many, or a class for clones that have expanded.

v_gene,abundance,d_gene,j_gene,CDR3aa,CDR3nt
TRBV12-3/TRBV12-4,once,-,TRBJ2-2,CASSPMVQADFGGLFF,TGTGCCAGCAGTCCAATGGTTCAGGCTGATTTCGGGGGGCTGTTTTTT
TRBV11-2,-,TRBD2,TRBJ2-7,CASSLAMAGEGEQYF,TGTGCCAGCAGCTTAGCCATGGCGGGAGAAGGCGAGCAGTACTTC
TRBV18,few,TRBD1,TRBJ2-5,CASSPATGGETQYF,TGTGCCAGCTCACCAGCTACAGGGGGCGAGACCCAGTACTTC
TRBV20-1,-,-,TRBJ2-1,CSARDLAVAYNEQFF,TGCAGTGCTAGAGATCTTGCGGTAGCCTACAATGAGCAGTTCTTC
TRBV12-3/TRBV12-4,few,TRBD2,TRBJ2-1,CASSTQGTSGRNEQFF,TGTGCCAGCAGTACCCAAGGGACTAGCGGGAGAAATGAGCAGTTCTTC
TRBV27,-,TRBD2,TRBJ2-7,CASSLSGSGSYEQYF,TGTGCCAGCAGTTTATCGGGTAGCGGGAGTTACGAGCAGTACTTC
TRBV6-5,-,-,TRBJ1-2,CASSSDAGQTYGYTF,TGTGCCAGCAGTTCCGATGCCGGACAGACCTATGGCTACACCTTC
TRBV5-1,few,TRBD1,TRBJ1-2,CASSPVQGERNGYTF,TGCGCCAGCAGCCCAGTGCAGGGGGAAAGGAATGGCTACACCTTC
TRBV28,-,-,TRBJ2-1,CASSIASSGLCNEQFF,TGTGCCAGCAGTATAGCGTCAAGCGGATTATGCAATGAGCAGTTCTTC
TRBV6-6,-,TRBD1,TRBJ1-2,CASGPDRGQGGYTF,TGTGCCAGCGGCCCGGACAGGGGGCAAGGCGGCTACACCTTC
TRBV9,-,-,TRBJ2-3,CASSVGGAQHTQYF,TGTGCCAGCAGCGTAGGGGGGGCACAGCATACGCAGTATTTT
TRBV18,-,TRBD1,TRBJ2-5,CASSRSPGQVEGTQYF,TGTGCCAGCTCACGATCTCCGGGACAGGTAGAAGGGACCCAGTACTTC
TRBV28,-,TRBD2,TRBJ2-7,CASSFRTSGIVSYEQYF,TGTGCCAGCAGTTTTAGGACTAGCGGGATAGTCTCCTACGAGCAGTACTTC
TRBV20-1,many,-,TRBJ1-6,CSASNSLNSPLHF,TGCAGTGCTAGTAACAGCCTCAATTCACCCCTCCACTTT
TRBV11-3,-,-,TRBJ2-7,CASSLEAGWKQYF,TGTGCCAGCAGCTTAGAGGCAGGGTGGAAGCAGTACTTC
TRBV24-1,few,-,TRBJ2-3,CATSDLKHPPGRTDTQYF,TGTGCCACCAGTGATTTGAAGCATCCGCCGGGGCGCACAGATACGCAGTATTTT
TRBV9,few,TRBD2,TRBJ2-7,CASSSTSGGQRYEQYF,TGTGCCAGCAGCTCTACTAGCGGGGGACAAAGGTACGAGCAGTACTTC
TRBV12-3/TRBV12-4,-,-,TRBJ1-2,CASSTTGQNHYGYTF,TGTGCCAGCAGCACAACCGGACAGAACCACTATGGCTACACCTTC
TRBV7-2,-,TRBD2,TRBJ2-7,CASSLSWTSGRSEQYF,TGTGCCAGCAGCTTATCTTGGACTAGCGGGAGGAGTGAGCAGTACTTC
TRBV5-1,few,TRBD2,TRBJ2-5,CASSRNGRFQETQYF,TGCGCCAGCAGCAGGAACGGGAGGTTCCAAGAGACCCAGTACTTC
TRBV11-2,-,-,TRBJ2-3,CASSPGTPMTDTQYF,TGTGCCAGCAGTCCCGGGACCCCCATGACAGATACGCAGTATTTT
TRBV27,-,TRBD2,TRBJ2-5,CASSSLPPGTSGRTYQETQYF,TGTGCCAGCAGTTCCCTACCGCCCGGGACTAGCGGGAGGACGTACCAAGAGACCCAGTACTTC
TRBV6-2/TRBV6-3,-,TRBD1,TRBJ2-3,CASSYAGTGSDTQYF,TGTGCCAGCAGTTACGCCGGGACAGGATCAGATACGCAGTATTTT
TRBV28,-,-,TRBJ2-7,CASSFQGFSYEQYF,TGTGCCAGCAGTTTCCAGGGATTTTCCTACGAGCAGTACTTC
TRBV4-1,few,-,TRBJ2-1,CASSQDHEQFF,TGCGCCAGCAGCCAAGATCATGAGCAGTTCTTC
TRBV4-2,many,TRBD2,TRBJ2-1,CASSQGPGLGNNEQFF,TGTGCCAGCAGCCAAGGGCCGGGACTAGGTAACAATGAGCAGTTCTTC
TRBV11-2,few,-,TRBJ2-5,CASSLDVQTQYF,TGTGCCAGCAGCTTAGATGTACAGACCCAGTACTTC